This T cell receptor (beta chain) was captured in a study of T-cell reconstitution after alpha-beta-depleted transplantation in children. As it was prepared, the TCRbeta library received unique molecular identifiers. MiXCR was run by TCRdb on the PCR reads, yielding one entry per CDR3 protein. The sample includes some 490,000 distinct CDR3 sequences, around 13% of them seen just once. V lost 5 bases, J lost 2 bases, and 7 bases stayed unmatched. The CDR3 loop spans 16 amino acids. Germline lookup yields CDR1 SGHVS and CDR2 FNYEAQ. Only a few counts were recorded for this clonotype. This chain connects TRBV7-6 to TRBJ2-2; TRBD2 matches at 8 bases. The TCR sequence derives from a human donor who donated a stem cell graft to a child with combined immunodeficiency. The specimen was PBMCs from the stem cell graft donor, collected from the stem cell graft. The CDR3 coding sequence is TGTGCCAGCAGCCCAGGCGGGGGGCGAAACACCGGGGAGCTGTTTTTT. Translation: CASSPGGGRNTGELFF.